These 32 T cell receptor beta chains came from one sample sequenced in a study of monozygotic twins with inflammatory bowel disease. TCRdb reanalyzed the 5' RACE reads and collapses them to one entry per CDR3 protein, without DNA. This sample's table has around 40,000 distinct CDR3 sequences. The specimen was blood. These receptors originate from a human donor with ulcerative colitis or Crohn's disease, or a healthy co-twin of an affected twin (not recorded which).

V usage is TRBV21-1 and J usage is TRBJ2-1; TCRdb designates TRBD2, a call that cannot be tested without DNA. TRBV21-1 is designated a pseudogene. The CDR3 totals 16 residues. CDR3: CASSKVVTSGRNEQFF.

The chain uses TRBV28 and TRBJ2-2; the D gene TCRdb calls, TRBD2, cannot be checked with no DNA. Germline lookup yields CDR1 MDHEN and CDR2 SYDVKM. The CDR3 extends over 16 amino acids. The CDR3 loop is CASKMPGTYPTGELFF.

The chain couples TRBV11-2 to TRBJ2-7; checking the TCRdb D call of TRBD1 is not possible without DNA. Germline V lookup: CDR1 SGHAT, CDR2 FQNNGV. The CDR3 loop spans 17 amino acids. The CDR3: CASSFQPPGQGTYEQYF.

The chain recombines TRBV4-3 with TRBJ2-2; lacking DNA, the TRBD1 call made by TCRdb goes unchecked. This CDR3 has 18 residues. The germline V gene encodes CDR1 LGHNA and CDR2 YSLEER. CDR3 residues: CASSRGAAGQVYTGELFF.

The rearrangement uses TRBV4-1 and TRBJ2-7; TCRdb names TRBD1, which stays unverified in the absence of DNA. This CDR3 comprises 15 residues. CDR1 and CDR2 (germline): MGHRA, YSYEKL. The CDR3 loop is CASRQLSVGEDEQYF.

This chain connects TRBV9 to TRBJ2-1; TCRdb's D call, TRBD2, is unchecked because there is no DNA. Germline V gene lookup returns CDR1 SGDLS and CDR2 YYNGEE. This CDR3 has 17 residues. The CDR3 here is CASSGGLAGEVYNEQFF.

The chain uses TRBV28 and TRBJ1-1. Germline CDR1 and CDR2: MDHEN and SYDVKM. CDR3 length: 16 amino acids. The CDR3 loop reads CASSHDGLGLGAEAFF.

The V and J genes are TRBV6-1 and TRBJ1-3; TCRdb selects TRBD1, and the lack of DNA leaves this call unchecked. There are 17 residues in the CDR3. Germline CDR1 is MNHNS and CDR2 is SASEGT. CDR3 sequence: CASRRTGGGFSGNTIYF.

The chain links TRBV20-1 to TRBJ2-3; lacking DNA, the TRBD1 call made by TCRdb goes unchecked. Germline V gives CDR1 DFQATT, CDR2 SNEGSKA (reference sequence). This CDR3 is 15 amino acids long. CDR3 sequence reads: CSARRPGLVADTQYF.

The J gene is TRBJ2-7, the V gene TRBV7-2; TCRdb proposes TRBD1, but this gene call is untestable without DNA. This CDR3 has 15 residues. CDR1 SGHTA and CDR2 FQGNSA come from the germline V gene. The CDR3 protein is CASSSSGTRMDEQYF.

The chain recombines TRBV20-1 with TRBJ1-5; the D call of TRBD1 rests on TCRdb alone, since no DNA is present to check it. Germline V gives CDR1 DFQATT, CDR2 SNEGSKA (reference sequence). The CDR3 totals 14 residues. CDR3 in amino acids: CSARNRLLNQPQHF.

This rearrangement joins TRBV14 to TRBJ1-1. There are 19 residues in the CDR3. CDR1 is SGHDN, CDR2 FVKESK, per germline. The CDR3 protein is CASSQDRWNRLDRDTEAFF.

The J gene is TRBJ2-7, the V gene TRBV5-6; lacking DNA, the TRBD2 call made by TCRdb goes unchecked. CDR3 size: 14 residues. CDR1 and CDR2 (germline): SGHDT, YYEEEE. The CDR3 is CASSLWRVSYEQYF.

This chain joins TRBV30 and TRBJ2-2; TCRdb's D call of TRBD1 is untestable without DNA. Looked up from germline, CDR1 is GTSNPN and CDR2 is SVGIG (reference sequence). The CDR3 extends over 15 amino acids. The CDR3 region is CAWLPGQSFTGELFF.

The chain has TRBV28 and TRBJ2-3; TCRdb designates TRBD2, a call that cannot be tested without DNA. CDR1 is MDHEN, CDR2 SYDVKM, per germline. The CDR3 length is 12 residues. The CDR3 here is CASTGPTDTQYF.

The CDR3 region is CSATPPGGDEQFF. The J gene is TRBJ2-1, the V gene TRBV20-1; the D call of TRBD1 rests on TCRdb alone, since no DNA is present to check it. Germline loops: CDR1 DFQATT, CDR2 SNEGSKA (reference sequence). This CDR3 spans 13 amino acids.

The chain links TRBV4-3 to TRBJ2-3. CDR3 length equals 16 residues. Germline assignment: CDR1 LGHNA and CDR2 YSLEER. CDR3 protein: CASSQDLAGRTDTQYF.

J is TRBJ1-2 and V is TRBV5-6; TCRdb outputs TRBD1, but without DNA this stays unchecked. CDR1 and CDR2 (germline): SGHDT, YYEEEE. This CDR3 comprises 14 residues. The chain's CDR3 is CASSSSGETYGYTF.

The V and J genes are TRBV6-6 and TRBJ2-7; TCRdb's D call of TRBD2 is untestable without DNA. Germline V gives CDR1 MNHNY, CDR2 SVGAGI (reference sequence). The CDR3 contains 14 residues. The CDR3 loop is CASSYSSGAYEQYF.

V and J are TRBV7-2 and TRBJ1-1; the D gene TCRdb calls, TRBD1, cannot be checked with no DNA. Germline V lookup: CDR1 SGHTA, CDR2 FQGNSA. The CDR3 is 15 amino acids. This chain's CDR3 is CASSLEGQGYAEAFF.

The V and J genes are TRBV10-3 and TRBJ2-7; TCRdb proposes TRBD1, but this gene call is untestable without DNA. This CDR3 has 13 amino acids. Germline V lookup: CDR1 ENHRY, CDR2 SYGVKD. The CDR3 region is CAIREYRDLEQYF.

The chain has TRBV6-5 and TRBJ2-5. Per the germline V gene, CDR1 is MNHEY and CDR2 is SVGAGI. The CDR3 has 13 amino acids. The CDR3 region is CASSPQHQETQYF.

This chain connects TRBV7-2 to TRBJ2-1; TCRdb reports TRBD2, a call that lacks DNA to check it against. The CDR3 consists of 15 residues. Germline V gene sequence: CDR1 SGHTA, CDR2 FQGNSA. The CDR3 loop reads CASSPSGKGGYEQFF.

This chain uses TRBV24-1 with TRBJ1-2; the D call from TCRdb, TRBD1, cannot be confirmed without DNA. The CDR3 is 15 residues long. The germline V gene encodes CDR1 KGHDR and CDR2 SFDVKD. The chain's CDR3 is CATSEYGQGNYGYTF.

V is TRBV30 and J is TRBJ1-1; the D call from TCRdb, TRBD1, cannot be confirmed without DNA. The CDR3 runs to 14 residues. Germline V lookup: CDR1 GTSNPN, CDR2 SVGIG (reference sequence). CDR3: CAWSEGRENTEAFF.

The chain joins TRBV30 to TRBJ2-7. Germline loops: CDR1 GTSNPN, CDR2 SVGIG (reference sequence). The CDR3 covers 11 residues. The CDR3: CAWSINYEQYF.

This chain links TRBV11-2 with TRBJ2-6; TCRdb indicates TRBD1, and absent DNA this call remains unverified. The CDR3 runs 18 residues. Looked up from germline, CDR1 is SGHAT and CDR2 is FQNNGV. CDR3 loop: CASSLTLTGTSGANVLTF. Filled out from reference TRBV11-2 and TRBJ2-6, the complete variable domain reads EAGVAQSPRYKIIEKRQSVAFWCNPISGHATLYWYQQILGQGPKLLIQFQNNGVVDDSQLPKDRFSAERLKGVDSTLKIQPAKLEDSAVYLCASSLTLTGTSGANVLTFGAGSRLTVL.

The rearrangement joins TRBV19 to TRBJ1-1; TCRdb designates TRBD1, a call that cannot be tested without DNA. CDR1 and CDR2 from the germline V gene are LNHDA and SQIVND (reference sequence). This CDR3 comprises 12 residues. The CDR3 here is CASSIGATEAFF.

Here the CDR3 reads CASSPGQGNTEAFF. This chain links TRBV11-2 with TRBJ1-1; the D call of TRBD1 rests on TCRdb alone, since no DNA is present to check it. Germline V gives CDR1 SGHAT, CDR2 FQNNGV. The CDR3 totals 14 residues.

J is TRBJ1-1 and V is TRBV20-1; the D gene TCRdb calls, TRBD1, cannot be checked with no DNA. This CDR3 comprises 12 residues. Germline V gene lookup returns CDR1 DFQATT and CDR2 SNEGSKA (reference sequence). This chain's CDR3 is CSAPGANTEAFF.

The J gene is TRBJ2-2, the V gene TRBV9. The CDR3 runs 13 residues. Germline V gene lookup returns CDR1 SGDLS and CDR2 YYNGEE. Here the CDR3 reads CASSVRNTGELFF.

The V gene is TRBV18, the J gene TRBJ1-1. The CDR3 runs to 14 residues. Germline loops: CDR1 KGHSH, CDR2 LQKENI. This CDR3 is CASSPPAKRTEAFF.